A selection of T cell receptor beta chains follows, all from one sample in a study of human T cells and chemical hapten exposure. A single record per CDR3 protein comes from TCRdb applying MiXCR to the RACE reads. The repertoire has over 35,000 distinct CDR3 sequences, around 10% of them found once; the top ten carry roughly 15%. The source was whole blood, collected in connection with sensitization to the hapten diphenylcyclopropenone (DPC). The receptor set was obtained from a woman aged 40 to 55 with alopecia areata. Some clones in this sample may be carry-over from other donors' samples. The CDR3 runs from the conserved cysteine through the conserved F or W. The D gene is left open where the match is weak. Not all rows give a size; the values are once, few, many and, for expanded clones, a class.

TRBV20-1	many	.	TRBJ2-7	CSALQGRTSYEQYF	TGCAGTGCCCTTCAGGGAAGAACGTCCTACGAGCAGTACTTC
TRBV2	many	TRBD1	TRBJ2-3	CASSEVQGASTDTQYF	TGTGCCAGCAGTGAAGTTCAGGGGGCTAGCACAGATACGCAGTATTTT
TRBV20-1	.	.	TRBJ1-1	CSARVNSGSLGEAFF	TGCAGTGCTAGAGTGAATTCGGGTTCTTTGGGTGAAGCTTTCTTT
TRBV5-1	many	TRBD2	TRBJ2-3	CASSLAEVLASTDTQYF	TGCGCCAGCAGCTTGGCCGAGGTACTAGCGAGTACAGATACGCAGTATTTT
TRBV4-2	few	TRBD1	TRBJ1-2	CASSQPPGQGIGYGYTF	TGTGCCAGCAGCCAACCCCCGGGACAGGGAATAGGCTATGGCTACACCTTC
TRBV12-3/TRBV12-4	many	.	TRBJ1-4	CASSLFGRANEKLFF	TGTGCCAGCAGTTTGTTTGGTAGGGCTAATGAAAAACTGTTTTTT
TRBV2	.	TRBD1	TRBJ2-1	CASKTGNSYNEQFF	TGTGCCAGCAAGACAGGGAACTCCTACAATGAGCAGTTCTTC
TRBV7-7	many	TRBD1	TRBJ2-7	CASSLGQASSYEQYF	TGTGCCAGCAGCTTGGGACAGGCAAGCTCCTACGAGCAGTACTTC
TRBV18	many	.	TRBJ2-1	CASSPPGPGGSYNEQFF	TGTGCCAGCTCACCACCGGGTCCCGGAGGAAGCTACAATGAGCAGTTCTTC
TRBV3-1	many	.	TRBJ1-1	CASSPHGLLDTEAFF	TGTGCCAGCAGCCCTCACGGGCTCCTTGACACTGAAGCTTTCTTT
TRBV14	many	TRBD1	TRBJ1-2	CASSPLGTGWNYGYTF	TGTGCCAGCAGCCCTCTAGGGACAGGGTGGAACTATGGCTACACCTTC
TRBV5-4	many	TRBD2	TRBJ2-7	CASTSGTSVNEQYF	TGTGCCAGCACCTCCGGGACTAGCGTAAACGAGCAGTACTTC
TRBV29-1	many	TRBD1	TRBJ2-2	CSVGQGPDTGELFF	TGCAGCGTAGGACAGGGGCCAGACACCGGGGAGCTGTTTTTT
TRBV5-5	many	.	TRBJ1-2	CASSLGLTGDYGYTF	TGTGCCAGCAGCTTGGGGCTGACGGGGGATTACGGCTACACCTTC
TRBV2	.	TRBD2	TRBJ2-3	CASSKRGLSDTQYF	TGTGCCAGCAGCAAGCGGGGGTTGTCAGATACGCAGTATTTT
TRBV7-9	few	.	TRBJ1-6	CASSLEGWGSPLHF	TGTGCCAGCAGCTTGGAGGGCTGGGGTTCACCCCTCCACTTT
TRBV3-1	.	.	TRBJ1-1	CASSPSHGSGSEAFF	TGTGCCAGCAGCCCCAGCCATGGGTCCGGCAGCGAAGCTTTCTTT
TRBV12-3/TRBV12-4	.	.	TRBJ2-1	CASSGLKKHEQFF	TGTGCCAGCAGTGGACTAAAGAAGCATGAGCAGTTCTTC
TRBV6-4	many	TRBD1	TRBJ2-1	CASSTGTGSYDEQFF	TGTGCCAGCAGTACCGGGACAGGGTCTTACGATGAGCAGTTCTTC
TRBV3-1	many	.	TRBJ1-1	CASSPSRAGRFFTEAFF	TGTGCCAGCAGCCCCTCAAGAGCAGGTAGATTTTTCACTGAAGCTTTCTTT
TRBV7-9	many	.	TRBJ1-1	CASSLSAEAFF	TGTGCCAGCAGCTTATCAGCTGAAGCTTTCTTT
TRBV5-5	many	.	TRBJ1-1	CASSSGLMNTEAFF	TGTGCCAGCAGCTCGGGACTCATGAACACTGAAGCTTTCTTT
TRBV12-3/TRBV12-4	few	.	TRBJ1-5	CASSLPGVGNQPQHF	TGTGCCAGCAGTTTACCCGGGGTTGGCAATCAGCCCCAGCATTTT
TRBV29-1	many	.	TRBJ2-7	CSVEVRLYEQYF	TGCAGCGTTGAAGTCAGACTTTACGAGCAGTACTTC
TRBV24-1	once	TRBD2	TRBJ2-1	CATRGLAGGPNEQFF	TGTGCCACCAGGGGACTAGCGGGGGGGCCCAATGAGCAGTTCTTC
TRBV20-1	many	TRBD1	TRBJ2-5	CSASLPRGSQETQYF	TGCAGTGCTAGTTTACCCAGGGGGAGTCAAGAGACCCAGTACTTC
TRBV28	many	TRBD1	TRBJ1-1	CASRRTGMDQNTEAFF	TGTGCCAGCAGGAGGACAGGGATGGATCAAAACACTGAAGCTTTCTTT
TRBV2	many	.	TRBJ1-3	CASSNTVGGNTIYF	TGTGCCAGCAGTAATACAGTGGGTGGAAACACCATATATTTT
TRBV20-1	many	.	TRBJ2-1	CSAEGVGSQTYNEQFF	TGCAGTGCCGAAGGGGTCGGGAGCCAAACCTACAATGAGCAGTTCTTC
TRBV6-2/TRBV6-3	many	TRBD1	TRBJ2-7	CASSTGTGLREQYF	TGTGCCAGCAGCACCGGGACAGGGCTACGCGAGCAGTACTTC
TRBV20-1	many	.	TRBJ1-1	CSAQRAMNTEAFF	TGCAGTGCCCAACGGGCGATGAACACTGAAGCTTTCTTT
TRBV29-1	.	.	TRBJ2-1	CSVGTYEQFF	TGCAGCGTAGGGACTTATGAGCAGTTCTTC
TRBV4-1	.	.	TRBJ2-5	CASSQVSAGKETQYF	TGCGCCAGCAGCCAAGTGTCGGCAGGGAAAGAGACCCAGTACTTC
TRBV6-1	many	TRBD1	TRBJ1-2	CASTTGVPDYGYTF	TGTGCCAGCACTACAGGGGTACCGGACTATGGCTACACCTTC
TRBV29-1	many	.	TRBJ1-1	CSGQTLNTEAFF	TGCAGCGGACAAACACTGAACACTGAAGCTTTCTTT
TRBV12-5	many	TRBD1	TRBJ2-2	CASGSPGQGNTGELFF	TGTGCTAGTGGTTCGCCAGGACAGGGTAACACCGGGGAGCTGTTTTTT
TRBV18	many	TRBD1	TRBJ1-5	CASSPGQGLYSNQPQHF	TGTGCCAGCTCGCCGGGACAGGGGTTATATAGCAATCAGCCCCAGCATTTT
TRBV3-1	many	TRBD2	TRBJ2-3	CASSQRRGVIDTQYF	TGTGCCAGCAGCCAACGTCGGGGGGTGATAGATACGCAGTATTTT
TRBV7-6	many	.	TRBJ2-1	CASSSGTSYNEQFF	TGTGCCAGCAGCTCCGGGACCTCCTACAATGAGCAGTTCTTC
TRBV4-1	many	.	TRBJ1-1	CASSQYASGANTEAFF	TGCGCCAGCAGCCAATACGCGTCGGGGGCGAACACTGAAGCTTTCTTT
TRBV4-3	many	.	TRBJ1-4	CASSPDTGGEEKLFF	TGCGCCAGCAGCCCAGATACGGGGGGAGAAGAAAAACTGTTTTTT
TRBV5-4	many	TRBD2	TRBJ2-1	CASRRTSGGSYNEQFF	TGTGCCAGCAGACGGACTAGCGGGGGTAGTTACAATGAGCAGTTCTTC
TRBV7-2	many	.	TRBJ1-5	CASSLAPDQPQHF	TGTGCCAGCAGCTTAGCTCCGGATCAGCCCCAGCATTTT
TRBV3-1	many	TRBD2	TRBJ2-5	CASSQWIAGLAGEDETQYF	TGTGCCAGCAGCCAATGGATCGCGGGACTAGCGGGGGAGGACGAGACCCAGTACTTC
TRBV5-1	many	TRBD2	TRBJ2-2	CASSPGLATNTGELFF	TGCGCCAGCAGCCCCGGACTAGCGACGAACACCGGGGAGCTGTTTTTT
TRBV7-9	few	.	TRBJ1-1	CASSLLQENTEAFF	TGTGCCAGCAGCTTACTACAAGAGAACACTGAAGCTTTCTTT
TRBV7-2	many	TRBD1	TRBJ2-2	CASSPGVGQGDTGELFF	TGTGCCAGCAGCCCCGGGGTGGGACAGGGGGACACCGGGGAGCTGTTTTTT
TRBV7-6	.	TRBD2	TRBJ2-3	CASSLSGTPRRDTQYF	TGTGCCAGCAGCTTAAGCGGGACTCCCCGACGAGATACGCAGTATTTT
TRBV11-2	many	.	TRBJ2-2	CASSFAGQSTGELFF	TGTGCCAGCAGCTTCGCCGGACAGAGCACCGGGGAGCTGTTTTTT
TRBV4-1	.	.	TRBJ2-3	CASSQEAEDTQYF	TGCGCCAGCAGCCAAGAGGCGGAAGATACGCAGTATTTT
TRBV3-1	many	.	TRBJ1-4	CASRGGRSNEKLFF	TGTGCCAGCAGGGGGGGACGGTCTAATGAAAAACTGTTTTTT
TRBV11-2	many	TRBD1	TRBJ2-7	CASSLAGGTGAEQYF	TGTGCCAGCAGCTTAGCTGGGGGGACAGGGGCCGAGCAGTACTTC
TRBV19	many	.	TRBJ1-1	CASKMWATEAFF	TGTGCCAGTAAAATGTGGGCGACTGAAGCTTTCTTT
TRBV27	many	TRBD1	TRBJ1-2	CASSLEPGQAFHGYTF	TGTGCCAGCAGTTTGGAGCCGGGACAGGCTTTCCATGGCTACACCTTC
TRBV9	.	TRBD2	TRBJ2-1	CASSVAGGREQFF	TGTGCCAGCAGCGTAGCGGGGGGGCGGGAGCAGTTCTTC
TRBV5-4	many	TRBD1	TRBJ1-4	CASSAGTGGTANEKLFF	TGTGCCAGCAGCGCCGGGACAGGGGGCACGGCTAATGAAAAACTGTTTTTT
TRBV7-9	many	.	TRBJ1-1	CASSFTEVTEAFF	TGTGCCAGCAGCTTCACGGAGGTCACTGAAGCTTTCTTT
TRBV11-2	many	TRBD1	TRBJ1-2	CASSLGLGQNYGYTF	TGTGCCAGCAGCTTAGGATTGGGACAGAACTATGGCTACACCTTC